Shown below are 23 T cell receptor beta chains from a single sample sequenced in a study of spatial heterogeneity in lung cancer (dated by TCRdb to the late 2010s). Receptor libraries were prepared by 5' RACE. Sequencing was performed on a NextSeq 500. TCRdb reran the public reads through fastp at Q25 and MiXCR, keeping productive beta chains. Every distinct CDR3 protein forms one entry, paired with its most common genes and DNA. Here the sample has 40,000 or so distinct CDR3 sequences; approximately 5.2% occur a single time. About 25% of the sample rests with the top ten. The time point label for this specimen denotes: sample taken at primary tumor resection. Sequenced material: PBMCs, taken at surgery. The receptor set was obtained from a female donor with early-stage non-small cell lung cancer.

V and J are TRBV5-1 and TRBJ2-7; 9 nucleotides match TRBD1. Germline-derived CDR1 and CDR2 are SGHRS and YFSETQ. J lost 1 base, V lost 5 bases, and 4 bases had no gene match. The CDR3 consists of 14 residues. The CDR3 sequence: CASSIGTGSYEQYF. CDR3 nucleotide sequence: TGCGCCAGCAGTATCGGGACAGGGTCCTACGAGCAGTACTTC.

This clonotype showed up many times. The chain has TRBV6-5 and TRBJ2-5, with 8 bases that match TRBD2. This CDR3 is 15 amino acids long. J was trimmed by 2 bases and V by 4 bases; bases with no gene match: 6. The germline V gene encodes CDR1 MNHEY and CDR2 SVGAGI. The CDR3 is CASSSPGGRQETQYF. CDR3 bases: TGTGCCAGCAGTTCCCCGGGGGGGCGACAAGAGACCCAGTACTTC.

This clonotype was observed a few times. This rearrangement joins TRBV6-5 to TRBJ2-2; D unresolved. In germline, CDR1 is MNHEY, CDR2 SVGAGI. The V gene lost 0 bases and the J gene lost 5 bases, with 7 bases spanning the gap. The CDR3 sequence is 14 residues long. The CDR3: CASSYSFGTGELFF. As DNA, the CDR3 is TGTGCCAGCAGTTACTCGTTCGGGACCGGGGAGCTGTTTTTT.

This clonotype was detected many times. V is TRBV6-5 and J is TRBJ1-5; D gene ambiguous. V lost 6 bases to trimming and J lost 3 bases, with 15 bases between them. This CDR3 has 15 amino acids. The germline gives CDR1 MNHEY, CDR2 SVGAGI. CDR3 sequence reads: CASSPEDGFNQPQHF. Here the CDR3 DNA reads TGTGCCAGCAGCCCCGAGGACGGATTCAATCAGCCCCAGCATTTT.

This clonotype was observed at least ten times. This chain links TRBV10-2 with TRBJ2-3; D is undetermined. The CDR3 spans 11 residues. Trimming removed 5 bases at V and 10 bases at J, with 10 bases between. Germline V gives CDR1 WSHSY, CDR2 SAAADI. For the CDR3, the DNA is TGCGCCAGCAGTCAACTTTCGGCGCAGTATTTT. Residues: CASSQLSAQYF.

In its sample, this clonotype was seen a few times. The chain employs TRBV6-5 and TRBJ1-2; 7 nucleotides match TRBD1. Looked up from germline, CDR1 is MNHEY and CDR2 is SVGAGI. This CDR3 comprises 13 residues. After removal of 7 bases from V and 4 bases from J, the junction contained 6 bases not matched to a gene. CDR3 nucleotides: TGTGCCAGCACCCAGGGGGGTGGCTATGGCTACACCTTC. It codes for CASTQGGGYGYTF.

This clonotype has a count of ten or more. The chain joins TRBV20-1 to TRBJ1-2; TRBD1 matches at 7 bases. Trimming at V came to 0 bases and at J to 2 bases, leaving 9 bases not matched to a gene. Germline-derived CDR1 and CDR2 are DFQATT and SNEGSKA (reference sequence). The length of the CDR3 is 16 residues. The CDR3 nucleotides are TGCAGTGCTAGAGATCCCGATACAGGGGCGAACTATGGCTACACCTTC. Its protein product is CSARDPDTGANYGYTF.

In this sample, this clonotype turned up a few times. The chain recombines TRBV7-2 with TRBJ2-3; D is perhaps TRBD2 (6 bases). V shed 3 bases and J shed 4 bases, with 8 bases lying between them. Looked up from germline, CDR1 is SGHTA and CDR2 is FQGNSA. The CDR3 extends over 13 amino acids. The CDR3 DNA reads as TGTGCCAGCAGCTTCGAGCGGGCAGATACGCAGTATTTT. It is translated as CASSFERADTQYF.

This clonotype was observed a few times. V is TRBV5-1 and J is TRBJ1-2; 8 nucleotides align to TRBD1. V lost 4 bases to trimming and J lost 8 bases; unmatched junction nucleotides: 7. This CDR3 is 13 amino acids long. Germline CDR1 SGHRS, CDR2 YFSETQ. The CDR3 is CASSDRGEGGYTF. As DNA, the CDR3 is TGCGCCAGCAGCGACAGGGGAGAAGGCGGCTACACCTTC.

Only a few counts were recorded for this clonotype. The chain links TRBV7-9 to TRBJ1-4, with TRBD1 matching 7 bases. This CDR3 spans 14 amino acids. CDR1 SEHNR and CDR2 FQNEAQ come from the germline V gene (reference sequence). Losses at the gene ends were 5 bases for V and 8 bases for J; bases not matched to a gene: 8. For the CDR3, the DNA is TGTGCCAGCAGCCCAGGGACAGAGGGGGAAAAACTGTTTTTT. Amino acids: CASSPGTEGEKLFF.

This clonotype was detected ten times or more. This chain links TRBV29-1 with TRBJ2-5; D unclear. Germline V CDR1 and CDR2: SQVTM, ANQGSEA. The CDR3 has 13 residues. Trimming removed 6 bases from V and 2 bases from J, with 13 bases in between. The DNA for the CDR3 is TGCAGCGTGAGTGATGGCCCGCAAGAGACCCAGTACTTC. It encodes CSVSDGPQETQYF.

This chain joins TRBV12-3 or TRBV12-4 and TRBJ1-2; D may be TRBD1 (5 bases). The germline V and J ends were trimmed by 8 bases and 5 bases, with 18 bases remaining between them. CDR3 length: 14 residues. CDR3 amino acids: CASALGGFGYGYTF. CDR3 bases: TGTGCCAGCGCCCTCGGGGGTTTCGGGTATGGCTACACCTTC.

J is TRBJ2-4 and V is TRBV12-3 or TRBV12-4, with a tentative D call TRBD1 (6 bases). The CDR3 sequence is 15 residues long. V gave up 3 bases and J gave up 3 bases, with 12 bases separating them. The DNA of the CDR3 is TGTGCCAGCAGTTTCCAGGGGATAGGCAAAAACATTCAGTACTTC. Amino acids: CASSFQGIGKNIQYF.

This clonotype was counted between two and nine times. V and J are TRBV5-1 and TRBJ2-5; 13 bases are a match to TRBD2. Trimming at V came to 4 bases and at J to 5 bases, leaving 14 bases not matched to a gene. The germline V gene encodes CDR1 SGHRS and CDR2 YFSETQ. CDR3 length equals 18 residues. CDR3 sequence: CASSRTGTSGVFDETQYF. As DNA, the CDR3 is TGCGCCAGCAGCCGAACCGGGACTAGCGGGGTTTTCGATGAGACCCAGTACTTC.

This clonotype was found many times. The chain couples TRBV20-1 to TRBJ1-2, with TRBD1 matching 7 bases. The CDR3 is 13 amino acids. Germline CDR1 reads DFQATT; CDR2 reads SNEGSKA (reference sequence). V was pared by 1 base and J by 6 bases, with 5 bases of the junction left unmatched. CDR3 in DNA: TGCAGTGCTAGAGTGACAGGGACGGATGGCTACACCTTC. This translates into CSARVTGTDGYTF.

In its sample, this clonotype was seen a few times. This chain connects TRBV19 to TRBJ2-3; 10 bases match TRBD1. The CDR3 has 15 residues. Trimming removed 6 bases from V and 6 bases from J; junction bases left unmatched: 9. The germline gives CDR1 LNHDA, CDR2 SQIVND (reference sequence). CDR3 DNA sequence: TGTGCCAGTAGGGGCCGGGACAGGGGTGAGGATACGCAGTATTTT. This sequence encodes CASRGRDRGEDTQYF.

This clonotype was seen ten or more times. This rearrangement joins TRBV2 to TRBJ2-7, with TRBD1 identical over 7 bases. The germline gives CDR1 SNHLY, CDR2 FYNNEI. The CDR3 length is 13 residues. The V segment lost 6 bases and the J segment 6 bases; nucleotides outside the gene matches: 8. CDR3: CASRGTDLGEQYF. For the CDR3, the DNA is TGTGCCAGCAGGGGGACAGACCTGGGCGAGCAGTACTTC. Drawing the rest from reference TRBV2 and TRBJ2-7, the complete variable domain is EPEVTQTPSHQVTQMGQEVILRCVPISNHLYFYWYRQILGQKVEFLVSFYNNEISEKSEIFDDQFSVERPDGSNFTLKIRSTKLEDSAMYFCASRGTDLGEQYFGPGTRLTVT.

The sample holds many counts of this clonotype. The chain employs TRBV20-1 and TRBJ1-2, with 8 bases fitting TRBD1. Per the germline V gene, CDR1 is DFQATT and CDR2 is SNEGSKA (reference sequence). This CDR3 is built from 11 residues. V was pared by 6 bases and J by 8 bases, with 5 bases of the junction left unmatched. The CDR3 spells CSATDRVGYTF. In DNA form, the CDR3 reads TGCAGTGCAACGGACAGGGTGGGCTACACCTTC.

At least ten counts were recorded for this clonotype. The chain has TRBV28 and TRBJ1-5; TRBD1 matches 8 bases. From germline, CDR1 is MDHEN and CDR2 SYDVKM. The V gene end was trimmed by 5 bases and the J gene end by 6 bases; junction bases not matched to a gene: 9. The CDR3 has 15 residues. The CDR3 DNA sequence: TGTGCCAGCAGTGAGAACAGGGGGGGACGTCAGCCCCAGCATTTT. Translated: CASSENRGGRQPQHF.

This clonotype was seen ten or more times. The V and J genes are TRBV7-8 and TRBJ2-1, with TRBD2 identical over 9 bases. This CDR3 is 15 amino acids long. From germline, CDR1 is SGHVS and CDR2 FQNEAQ. The V segment lost 5 bases and the J segment 9 bases; nucleotides outside the gene matches: 11. CDR3 sequence reads: CASSQGGTSPPEQFF. The CDR3 DNA is TGTGCCAGCAGCCAGGGGGGGACTAGCCCCCCTGAGCAGTTCTTC.

The gene calls are TRBV7-9 and TRBJ1-1; maybe TRBD1 (5 bases). CDR3 length equals 14 residues. The V end lost 1 base, the J end lost 5 bases, and 11 bases lay between the germline ends. Germline CDR1 SEHNR, CDR2 FQNEAQ (reference sequence). The CDR3 DNA reads as TGTGCCAGCAGCTTAGAACAGGTTAGGACTGAAGCTTTCTTT. Amino acid sequence: CASSLEQVRTEAFF. The full variable domain, its missing parts supplied by reference TRBV7-9 and TRBJ1-1, is DTGVSQNPRHKITKRGQNVTFRCDPISEHNRLYWYRQTLGQGPEFLTYFQNEAQLEKSRLLSDRFSAERPKGSFSTLEIQRTEQGDSAMYLCASSLEQVRTEAFFGQGTRLTVV.

This clonotype showed up many times. The chain carries TRBV2 and TRBJ2-1, with 7 bases aligning to TRBD1. Germline loops: CDR1 SNHLY, CDR2 FYNNEI. The V segment lost 6 bases and the J segment 9 bases; nucleotides outside the gene matches: 11. The CDR3 extends over 14 amino acids. CDR3: CASRGTVGDLEQFF. The DNA for the CDR3 is TGTGCCAGCAGGGGGACAGTGGGGGATCTTGAGCAGTTCTTC.

There are many counts of this clonotype. The chain is built from TRBV11-2 and TRBJ2-5; D unclear. V was cut by 2 bases and J by 1 base, with 14 bases left in between. Germline CDR1 and CDR2: SGHAT and FQNNGV. The CDR3 consists of 16 residues. DNA of the CDR3: TGTGCCAGCAGCTTACCTTTCCAACGGGTCCAAGAGACCCAGTACTTC. Its protein is CASSLPFQRVQETQYF.